The 25 T cell receptor beta chains below come from one sample, sequenced in a study of T cell responses to AZD1222 COVID-19 vaccine. The table came from immunoSEQ multiplex PCR; TCRdb's copy has only in-frame clones and leaves some out. Of about 160,000 clones in the sample, 94% were seen once. The sequencing here drew on peripheral blood, taken on day 0 of AZD1222 vaccination. These receptors were collected from an adult in good health.

The J gene is TRBJ1-1, the V gene TRBV19; TRBD1 might be the D (5 bases). This CDR3 has 18 residues. Trimming took 3 bases from V and 0 from J, leaving 20 bases between them. From germline, CDR1 is LNHDA and CDR2 SQIVND (reference sequence). CDR3 nucleotides: TGTGCCAGTAGTATGGGGGTGGGGCAGACACACATGAACACTGAAGCTTTCTTT. Translating it yields CASSMGVGQTHMNTEAFF.

The DNA of the CDR3 is TGTGCCAGCTCACCGGGACAGGACGGGATCTTTGGAGCTTTCTTT. Its protein product is CASSPGQDGIFGAFF. This chain joins TRBV18 and TRBJ1-1; 8 positions agree with TRBD1. There are 15 residues in the CDR3. Germline trimming cut 3 bases from V and 10 bases from J; bases unmatched to any gene: 13. Germline assignment: CDR1 KGHSH and CDR2 LQKENI.

This sequence joins TRBV9 and TRBJ1-3; 8 nucleotides line up with TRBD1. The germline gives CDR1 SGDLS, CDR2 YYNGEE. CDR3 length: 16 amino acids. J lost 2 bases, V lost 3 bases, and 7 bases had no gene match. CDR3 DNA: TGTGCCAGCAGCGGGTTACAGGGGGGCGCTGGAAACACCATATATTTT. This gives the protein CASSGLQGGAGNTIYF.

This chain joins TRBV7-8 and TRBJ2-7; D tentatively fits TRBD1 or TRBD2 (7 bases each). Trimming cost V 2 bases and J 4 bases, with 27 bases left between them. This CDR3 has 19 residues. Germline assignment: CDR1 SGHVS and CDR2 FQNEAQ. The CDR3 spells CASSLRAGGPVRGSYEQYV. CDR3 nucleotide sequence: TGTGCCAGCAGCTTAAGGGCAGGGGGTCCGGTACGCGGGAGTTACGAGCAGTACGTC.

This clone has just a few counts. V and J are TRBV3-1 (or the pseudogene TRBV3-2) and TRBJ1-2; 8 bases fit TRBD1. CDR3 length: 13 amino acids. V lost 1 base, J lost 8 bases, and 3 bases stayed unmatched. The germline V gene has CDR1 LGHDT and CDR2 YNNKEL (reference sequence). CDR3 nucleotides: TGTGCCAGCAGCCAAGGACAGGGGCAAGGCTACACCTTC. It codes for CASSQGQGQGYTF.

The chain is built from TRBV5-1 and TRBJ1-1, with D possibly matching TRBD1 (6 bases). This CDR3 spans 14 amino acids. Looked up from germline, CDR1 is SGHRS and CDR2 is YFSETQ. Trimming shortened V by 0 bases and J by 2 bases, and 8 bases separated the two germline ends. CDR3 loop: CASSLDRVNTEAFF. The CDR3 region has the DNA TGCGCCAGCAGCTTGGACAGGGTTAACACTGAAGCTTTCTTT.

This chain uses TRBV14 with TRBJ2-7, with TRBD2 identical over 7 bases. This CDR3 spans 13 amino acids. Germline V gene sequence: CDR1 SGHDN, CDR2 FVKESK. V dropped 0 bases and J dropped 12; count of bases not matched to a gene: 8. The CDR3 sequence is CASSQEDWGGLYV. CDR3 sequence (DNA): TGTGCCAGCAGCCAAGAGGACTGGGGGGGTCTGTACGTC.

The chain joins TRBV4-2 to TRBJ1-1; unclear D gene. V was clipped by 1 base and J by 1 base, with 13 bases between them. CDR1 is LGHNA and CDR2 is YNFKEQ in the germline V gene. The CDR3 is 16 residues long. The CDR3 DNA reads TGTGCCAGCAGCCAAGCGCTCCAAGGACCGAACACTGAAGCTTTCTTT. Translated: CASSQALQGPNTEAFF.

This chain's CDR3 is CASSLLPSGANVLTF. In DNA form, the CDR3 reads TGCGCCAGCAGCTTGCTACCCTCTGGGGCCAACGTCCTGACTTTC. The genes are TRBV5-1 and TRBJ2-6, with unresolved D. CDR3 size: 15 residues. Germline V lookup: CDR1 SGHRS, CDR2 YFSETQ. The V end lost 1 base, the J end lost 0 bases, and 5 bases lay between the germline ends.

The chain employs TRBV3-1 (or the pseudogene TRBV3-2) and TRBJ2-1; TRBD2 matches 8 bases. V dropped 6 bases and J dropped 0; count of bases not matched to a gene: 4. The CDR3 totals 15 residues. Germline V gives CDR1 LGHDT, CDR2 YNNKEL (reference sequence). CDR3 nucleotide sequence: TGTGCCAGCAGGCCGCTAGCGGGCTCCTACAATGAGCAGTTCTTC. It codes for CASRPLAGSYNEQFF.

The chain links TRBV19 to TRBJ2-2, with D possibly matching TRBD2 (6 bases). The V end lost 5 bases, the J end lost 5 bases, and 12 bases lay between the germline ends. The germline gives CDR1 LNHDA, CDR2 SQIVND (reference sequence). This CDR3 has 14 residues. The CDR3 spells CASSSVGGTGELFF. Here the CDR3 DNA reads TGTGCCAGTAGTTCAGTCGGGGGAACCGGGGAGCTGTTTTTT. Full variable domain (remainder filled in from reference TRBV19 and TRBJ2-2): DGGITQSPKYLFRKEGQNVTLSCEQNLNHDAMYWYRQDPGQGLRLIYYSQIVNDFQKGDIAEGYSVSREKKESFPLTVTSAQKNPTAFYLCASSSVGGTGELFFGEGSRLTVL.

This chain joins TRBV30 and TRBJ2-2; D perhaps matches TRBD1 (6 bases). The CDR3 is 13 amino acids. The germline V and J ends were trimmed by 4 bases and 6 bases, with 12 bases remaining between them. CDR1 and CDR2 (germline): GTSNPN, SVGIG (reference sequence). CDR3 amino acids: CAWTPQGSGELFF. The CDR3 DNA is TGTGCCTGGACTCCGCAGGGGTCCGGGGAGCTGTTTTTT.

The genes are TRBV5-1 and TRBJ2-2, with D unclear. CDR3 length: 11 amino acids. CDR1 is SGHRS and CDR2 is YFSETQ in the germline V gene. V lost 2 bases to trimming and J lost 7 bases, with 3 bases between them. CDR3 in DNA: TGCGCCAGCAGCTTTGACGGGGAGCTGTTTTTT. The encoded protein is CASSFDGELFF.

The rearrangement joins TRBV11-2 to TRBJ2-5, with D tentatively TRBD1 or TRBD2 (5 bases each). V was pared by 8 bases and J by 4 bases, with 29 bases between. The length of the CDR3 is 18 residues. Germline V CDR1 and CDR2: SGHAT, FQNNGV. CDR3 sequence reads: CASSLLAGTEIGRETQYF. The CDR3 region has the DNA TGTGCCAGCTCTTTGTTGGCAGGGACCGAAATAGGTAGAGAGACCCAGTACTTC.

The rearrangement uses TRBV7-2 and TRBJ2-1, with D hard to call. V was shortened by 5 bases and J by 9 bases, with 11 bases between the two germline ends. The CDR3 has 12 amino acids. In germline, CDR1 is SGHTA, CDR2 FQGNSA. CDR3 loop: CASSPYLGEQFF. The CDR3 DNA sequence: TGTGCCAGCAGCCCGTATCTAGGTGAGCAGTTCTTC. The whole variable domain, remainder taken from reference TRBV7-2 and TRBJ2-1, is GAGVSQSPSNKVTEKGKDVELRCDPISGHTALYWYRQSLGQGLEFLIYFQGNSAPDKSGLPSDRFSAERTGGSVSTLTIQRTQQEDSAVYLCASSPYLGEQFFGPGTRLTVL.

V usage is TRBV19 and J usage is TRBJ1-6; no reliable D call. CDR1 and CDR2 from the germline V gene are LNHDA and SQIVND (reference sequence). This CDR3 comprises 13 residues. V dropped 6 bases and J dropped 7 bases, with 10 bases sitting between them. This CDR3 reads CASRRAPNSPLHF. CDR3 DNA: TGTGCCAGTAGAAGGGCACCGAATTCACCCCTCCACTTT.

The gene calls are TRBV7-8 and TRBJ1-1; D not resolved. V lost 5 bases, J lost 1 base, and 14 bases lay in between. Germline V gene sequence: CDR1 SGHVS, CDR2 FQNEAQ. The CDR3 is 15 residues long. CDR3 nucleotides: TGTGCCAGCAGCCCGCTTGAGACACGGAACACTGAAGCTTTCTTT. Translating gives CASSPLETRNTEAFF.

The chain recombines TRBV18 with TRBJ1-5; D gene unclear. The V gene's germline CDR1 is KGHSH and CDR2 LQKENI. This CDR3 has 13 amino acids. Between the trimmed V and J ends, which lost 5 bases and 4 bases, there was a span of 9 bases. CDR3 sequence: CASSSTGNQPQHF. The CDR3 DNA sequence: TGTGCCAGCTCATCAACGGGGAATCAGCCCCAGCATTTT.

The genes are TRBV7-2 and TRBJ2-2; TRBD2 matches 16 bases. The germline gives CDR1 SGHTA, CDR2 FQGNSA. This CDR3 has 18 amino acids. V was pared by 3 bases and J by 8 bases, with 9 bases of the junction left unmatched. The CDR3 DNA reads as TGTGCCAGCAGCTTGGGGACTAGCGGGAGGGGCTCTGGGGGGGAGCTGTTTTTT. Translation gives CASSLGTSGRGSGGELFF.

This chain connects TRBV28 to TRBJ2-7; 10 nucleotides agree with TRBD2. With 6 bases clipped from V and 7 bases from J, the junction kept 12 bases outside the gene matches. The germline CDR1 and CDR2 sequences are MDHEN and SYDVKM. This CDR3 has 15 residues. CDR3 in DNA: TGTGCCAGCAGGTCCGGGACTAGCGCCTCGAGGGAGCAGTACGTC. This encodes CASRSGTSASREQYV.

J is TRBJ2-2 and V is TRBV7-6; D remains ambiguous. Germline V gene sequence: CDR1 SGHVS, CDR2 FNYEAQ. There are 12 residues in the CDR3. Trimming took off 5 bases at V and 5 bases at J, with 6 bases between the two ends. CDR3 sequence: CASSPTTGELFF. DNA of the CDR3: TGTGCCAGCAGCCCCACGACCGGGGAGCTGTTTTTT.

This chain joins TRBV6-5 and TRBJ1-1; D possibly corresponds to TRBD1 (6 bases). The V end lost 7 bases, the J end lost 4 bases, and 19 bases lay between the germline ends. The germline V gene encodes CDR1 MNHEY and CDR2 SVGAGI. This CDR3 comprises 15 residues. CDR3 protein: CASTPPGGAGTEAFF. The DNA for the CDR3 is TGTGCCAGCACCCCACCGGGGGGCGCGGGCACTGAAGCTTTCTTT.

The rearrangement uses TRBV7-9 and TRBJ2-2; possibly TRBD1 or TRBD2 for D (6 bases each). CDR3 length equals 15 residues. Deletions cut 5 bases from V and 6 bases from J, with 16 bases between. The germline V gene has CDR1 SEHNR and CDR2 FQNEAQ (reference sequence). CDR3 residues: CASSLRGRWAGELFF. DNA for the CDR3: TGTGCCAGCAGCCTCCGGGGGCGGTGGGCCGGGGAGCTGTTTTTT.

This chain links TRBV7-9 with TRBJ2-3, with TRBD2 matching over 7 bases. The CDR3 is made up of 15 amino acids. Germline V gene lookup returns CDR1 SEHNR and CDR2 FQNEAQ (reference sequence). The V gene end was trimmed by 3 bases and the J gene end by 2 bases; junction bases not matched to a gene: 5. CDR3 region: CASSLGGGYTDTQYF. CDR3 nucleotide sequence: TGTGCCAGCAGCTTGGGCGGGGGTTACACAGATACGCAGTATTTT.

V and J are TRBV3-1 (or the pseudogene TRBV3-2) and TRBJ1-5; D remains unclear. Trimming shortened V by 0 bases and J by 0 bases, and 12 bases separated the two germline ends. CDR3 length: 17 amino acids. Germline lookup yields CDR1 LGHDT and CDR2 YNNKEL (reference sequence). CDR3 loop: CASSQESPDGSNQPQHF. The CDR3 nucleotides are TGTGCCAGCAGCCAAGAAAGCCCGGACGGTAGCAATCAGCCCCAGCATTTT.